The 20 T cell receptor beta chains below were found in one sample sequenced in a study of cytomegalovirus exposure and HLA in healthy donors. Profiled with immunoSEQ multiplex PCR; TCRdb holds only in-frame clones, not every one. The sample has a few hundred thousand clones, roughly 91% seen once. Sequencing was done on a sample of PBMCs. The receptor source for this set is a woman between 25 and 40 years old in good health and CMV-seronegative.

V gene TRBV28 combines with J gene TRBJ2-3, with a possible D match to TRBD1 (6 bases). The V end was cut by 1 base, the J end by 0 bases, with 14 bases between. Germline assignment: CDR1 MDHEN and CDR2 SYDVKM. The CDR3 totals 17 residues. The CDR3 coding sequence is TGTGCCAGCAGTTTATTTCTTAGGACAGATAGCACAGATACGCAGTATTTT. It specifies CASSLFLRTDSTDTQYF.

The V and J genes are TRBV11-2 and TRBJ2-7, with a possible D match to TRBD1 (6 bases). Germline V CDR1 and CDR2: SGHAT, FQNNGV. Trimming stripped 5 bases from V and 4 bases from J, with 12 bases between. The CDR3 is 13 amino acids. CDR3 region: CASSQGLSYEQYF. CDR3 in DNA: TGTGCCAGCAGCCAGGGGTTGTCATACGAGCAGTACTTC.

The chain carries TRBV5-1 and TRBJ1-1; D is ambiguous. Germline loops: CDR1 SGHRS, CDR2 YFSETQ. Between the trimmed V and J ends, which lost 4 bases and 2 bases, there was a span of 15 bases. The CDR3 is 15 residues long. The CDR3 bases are TGCGCCAGCAGCCTCTGGACTGGAAGTAACACTGAAGCTTTCTTT. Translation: CASSLWTGSNTEAFF.

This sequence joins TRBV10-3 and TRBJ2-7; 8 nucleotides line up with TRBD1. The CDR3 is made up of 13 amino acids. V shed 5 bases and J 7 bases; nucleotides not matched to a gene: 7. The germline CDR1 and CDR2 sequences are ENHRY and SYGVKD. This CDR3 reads CAISPETGGEQYF. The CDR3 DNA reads TGTGCCATCAGTCCCGAAACAGGGGGGGAGCAGTACTTC.

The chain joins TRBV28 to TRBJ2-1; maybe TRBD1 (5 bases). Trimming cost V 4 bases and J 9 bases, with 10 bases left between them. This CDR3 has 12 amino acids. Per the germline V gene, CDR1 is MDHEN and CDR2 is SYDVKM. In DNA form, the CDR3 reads TGTGCCAGCAGTTCCTACAGGTCTGAGCAGTTCTTC. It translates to CASSSYRSEQFF.

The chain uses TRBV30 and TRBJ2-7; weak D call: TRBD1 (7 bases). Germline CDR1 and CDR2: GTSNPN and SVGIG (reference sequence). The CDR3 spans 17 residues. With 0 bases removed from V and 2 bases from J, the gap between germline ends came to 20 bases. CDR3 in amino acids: CAWSVEGATSSTYEQYF. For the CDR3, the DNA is TGTGCCTGGAGTGTGGAGGGGGCTACCTCCTCCACCTACGAGCAGTACTTC.

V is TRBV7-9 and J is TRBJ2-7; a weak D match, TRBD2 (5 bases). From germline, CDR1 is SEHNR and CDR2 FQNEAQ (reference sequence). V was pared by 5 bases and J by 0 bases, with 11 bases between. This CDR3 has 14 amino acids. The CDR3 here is CASSPVRDSYEQYF. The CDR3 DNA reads TGTGCCAGCAGCCCTGTGAGGGACTCCTACGAGCAGTACTTC. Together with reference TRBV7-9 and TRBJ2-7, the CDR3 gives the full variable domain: DTGVSQNPRHKITKRGQNVTFRCDPISEHNRLYWYRQTLGQGPEFLTYFQNEAQLEKSRLLSDRFSAERPKGSFSTLEIQRTEQGDSAMYLCASSPVRDSYEQYFGPGTRLTVT.

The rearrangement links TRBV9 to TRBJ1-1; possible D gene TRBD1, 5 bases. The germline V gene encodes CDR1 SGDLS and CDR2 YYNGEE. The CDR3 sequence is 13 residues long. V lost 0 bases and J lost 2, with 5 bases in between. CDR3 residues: CASSVGDNTEAFF. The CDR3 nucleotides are TGTGCCAGCAGCGTAGGGGACAACACTGAAGCTTTCTTT.

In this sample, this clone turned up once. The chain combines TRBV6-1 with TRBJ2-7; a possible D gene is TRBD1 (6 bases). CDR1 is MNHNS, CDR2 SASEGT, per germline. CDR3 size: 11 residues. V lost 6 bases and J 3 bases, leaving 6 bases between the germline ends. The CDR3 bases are TGTGCCAGCAGACAGGGCTACGAGCAGTACTTC. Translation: CASRQGYEQYF.

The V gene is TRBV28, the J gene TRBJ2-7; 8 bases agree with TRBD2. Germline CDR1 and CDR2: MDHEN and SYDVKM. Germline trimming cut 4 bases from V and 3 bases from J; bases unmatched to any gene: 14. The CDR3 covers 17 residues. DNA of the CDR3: TGTGCCAGCAGTTCCCTTTTAATAGCGGGAACCTACTACGAGCAGTACTTC. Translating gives CASSSLLIAGTYYEQYF.

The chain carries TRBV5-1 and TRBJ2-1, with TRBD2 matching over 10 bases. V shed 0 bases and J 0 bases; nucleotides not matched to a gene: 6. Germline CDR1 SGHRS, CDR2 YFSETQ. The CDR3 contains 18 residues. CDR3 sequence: CASSLGLSGRSSYNEQFF. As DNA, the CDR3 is TGCGCCAGCAGCTTGGGTCTTAGCGGGAGGAGCTCCTACAATGAGCAGTTCTTC.

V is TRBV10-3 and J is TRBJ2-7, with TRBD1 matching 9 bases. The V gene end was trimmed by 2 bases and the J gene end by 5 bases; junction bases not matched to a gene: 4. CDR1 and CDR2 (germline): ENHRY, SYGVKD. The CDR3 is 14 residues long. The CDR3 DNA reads TGTGCCATCAGTGAGCGGACAGGGGTCCACGAGCAGTACTTC. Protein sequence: CAISERTGVHEQYF.

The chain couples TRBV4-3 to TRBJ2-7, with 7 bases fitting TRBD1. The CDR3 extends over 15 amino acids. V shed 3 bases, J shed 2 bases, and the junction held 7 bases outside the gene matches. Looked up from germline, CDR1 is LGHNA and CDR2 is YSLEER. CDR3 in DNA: TGCGCCAGCAGCCACGGGACAGCGAACCCCTACGAGCAGTACTTC. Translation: CASSHGTANPYEQYF.

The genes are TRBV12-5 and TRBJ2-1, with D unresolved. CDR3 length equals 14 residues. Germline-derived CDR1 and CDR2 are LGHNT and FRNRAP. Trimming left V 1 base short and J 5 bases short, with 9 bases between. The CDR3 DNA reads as TGTGCTAGTGGTTTGGACTGGTGGGACAATGAGCAGTTCTTC. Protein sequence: CASGLDWWDNEQFF.

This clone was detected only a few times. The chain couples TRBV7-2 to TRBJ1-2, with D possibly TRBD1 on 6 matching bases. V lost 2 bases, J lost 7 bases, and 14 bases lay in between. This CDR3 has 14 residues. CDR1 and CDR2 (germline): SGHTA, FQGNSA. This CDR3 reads CASSLSRGASGYTF. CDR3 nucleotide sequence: TGTGCCAGCAGCTTATCGAGGGGGGCTAGTGGCTACACCTTC.

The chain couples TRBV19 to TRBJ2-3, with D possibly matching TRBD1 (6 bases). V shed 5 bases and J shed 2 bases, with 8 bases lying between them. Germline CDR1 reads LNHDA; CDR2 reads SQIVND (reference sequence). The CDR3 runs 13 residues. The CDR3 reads CASSQGYTDTQYF. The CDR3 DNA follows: TGTGCCAGTAGTCAGGGGTACACAGATACGCAGTATTTT.

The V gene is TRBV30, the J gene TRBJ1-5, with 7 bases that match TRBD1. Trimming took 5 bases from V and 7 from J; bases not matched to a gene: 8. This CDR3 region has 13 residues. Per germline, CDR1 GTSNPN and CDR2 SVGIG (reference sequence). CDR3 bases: TGTGCCTGGGCCAGGGGGACGGGGCAGCCCCAGCATTTT. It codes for CAWARGTGQPQHF.

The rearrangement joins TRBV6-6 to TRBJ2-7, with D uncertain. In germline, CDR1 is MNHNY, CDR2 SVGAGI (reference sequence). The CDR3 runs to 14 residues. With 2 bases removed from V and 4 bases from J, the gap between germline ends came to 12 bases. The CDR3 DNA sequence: TGTGCCAGCAGTTACGCCGAGATTTCTTACGAGCAGTACTTC. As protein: CASSYAEISYEQYF.

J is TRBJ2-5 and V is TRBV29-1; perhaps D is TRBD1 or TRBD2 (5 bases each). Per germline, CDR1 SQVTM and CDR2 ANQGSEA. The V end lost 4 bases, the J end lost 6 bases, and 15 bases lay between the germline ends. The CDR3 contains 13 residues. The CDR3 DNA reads TGCAGCGTTGCCGCCGAATGGGGGAAGACCCAGTACTTC. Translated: CSVAAEWGKTQYF.

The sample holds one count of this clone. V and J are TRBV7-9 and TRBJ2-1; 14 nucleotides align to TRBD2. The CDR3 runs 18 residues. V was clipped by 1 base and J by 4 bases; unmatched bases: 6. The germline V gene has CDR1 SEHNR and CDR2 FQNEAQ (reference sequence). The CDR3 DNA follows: TGTGCCAGCAGCTTAGGACTAGCGGGAGGGCTGGGGTACAATGAGCAGTTCTTC. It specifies CASSLGLAGGLGYNEQFF.